These 15 T cell receptor beta chains came from one sample sequenced in a study of T cell responses to AZD1222 COVID-19 vaccine. Some clones are missing from TCRdb's copy, which holds only in-frame ones; the method was immunoSEQ multiplex PCR. The sample yields approximately 100,000 clones, around nine tenths seen once. Source: peripheral blood, taken on day 0 of AZD1222 vaccination. Source of these receptors: an adult in good health.

V and J are TRBV19 and TRBJ2-7; tentatively, D is TRBD2 (5 bases). The CDR3 runs 13 residues. The germline V gene encodes CDR1 LNHDA and CDR2 SQIVND (reference sequence). V lost 6 bases to trimming and J lost 2 bases, with 11 bases between them. The chain's CDR3 is CASRDLDTYEQYF. CDR3 bases: TGTGCCAGTAGGGACTTGGATACCTACGAGCAGTACTTC.

The V gene is TRBV7-9, the J gene TRBJ2-3, with 11 bases identical to TRBD1. V lost 5 bases and J lost 2; bases outside the gene matches: 6. The length of the CDR3 is 16 residues. The V gene's germline CDR1 is SEHNR and CDR2 FQNEAQ (reference sequence). The CDR3 is CASSAGTGGITDTQYF. CDR3 bases: TGTGCCAGCAGCGCCGGGACAGGGGGAATCACAGATACGCAGTATTTT.

The chain combines TRBV28 with TRBJ2-3; tentatively, D is TRBD2 (6 bases). The germline V gene has CDR1 MDHEN and CDR2 SYDVKM. Trimming removed 0 bases from V and 4 bases from J, with 11 bases in between. This CDR3 is 15 amino acids long. The CDR3 spells CASSLWGGAADTQYF. The CDR3 bases are TGTGCCAGCAGTTTATGGGGGGGAGCAGCAGATACGCAGTATTTT.

This rearrangement joins TRBV2 to TRBJ2-5; D perhaps matches TRBD2 (6 bases). With 4 bases removed from V and 5 bases from J, the gap between germline ends came to 20 bases. This CDR3 contains 16 residues. Looked up from germline, CDR1 is SNHLY and CDR2 is FYNNEI. The CDR3 DNA sequence: TGTGCCAGCAGTGCTGGCCGGGGGTCTTGGGGGGAGACCCAGTACTTC. It translates to CASSAGRGSWGETQYF.

This chain links TRBV30 with TRBJ1-1, with 8 bases lining up with TRBD1. CDR1 is GTSNPN, CDR2 SVGIG, per germline (reference sequence). V lost 4 bases to trimming and J lost 4 bases; unmatched junction nucleotides: 8. The CDR3 loop spans 14 amino acids. Here the CDR3 reads CAWKSDRETTEAFF. The CDR3 region has the DNA TGTGCCTGGAAATCGGACAGGGAGACCACTGAAGCTTTCTTT.

The chain recombines TRBV7-9 with TRBJ1-2; TRBD1 matches 7 bases. This CDR3 contains 14 residues. After removal of 2 bases from V and 6 bases from J, the junction contained 6 bases not matched to a gene. The germline V gene has CDR1 SEHNR and CDR2 FQNEAQ (reference sequence). CDR3 DNA: TGTGCCAGCAGCTTAAGAGGGGGCGATAATGGCTACACCTTC. It encodes CASSLRGGDNGYTF.

CDR3 in amino acids: CASSVVGANTEAFF. The CDR3 DNA reads as TGTGCCAGCAGCGTAGTGGGGGCTAACACTGAAGCTTTCTTT. The rearrangement links TRBV9 to TRBJ1-1, with D possibly TRBD1 on 6 matching bases. Germline V gene sequence: CDR1 SGDLS, CDR2 YYNGEE. The CDR3 sequence is 14 residues long. V lost 0 bases and J 2 bases, leaving 8 bases between the germline ends.

The J gene is TRBJ2-7, the V gene TRBV3-1 (or the pseudogene TRBV3-2), with D unclear. Looked up from germline, CDR1 is LGHDT and CDR2 is YNNKEL (reference sequence). The V end lost 1 base, the J end lost 6 bases, and 10 bases lay between the germline ends. This CDR3 region has 13 residues. CDR3 sequence reads: CASSQGLDREQYF. Written as DNA, the CDR3 is TGTGCCAGCAGCCAAGGGCTCGACCGCGAGCAGTACTTC.

The CDR3 protein is CAISESLAGDEQYF. The CDR3 bases are TGTGCCATCAGTGAGTCGTTAGCGGGAGACGAGCAGTACTTC. This sequence joins TRBV10-3 and TRBJ2-7; 9 nucleotides align to TRBD2. From germline, CDR1 is ENHRY and CDR2 SYGVKD. The CDR3 covers 14 residues. Trimming at V came to 0 bases and at J to 5 bases, leaving 2 bases not matched to a gene.

As to this clone: The junction departs from the called germline gene at one end, perhaps through a read error. CDR3 in DNA: TGCGGTACGGGAATCTACAATGAGCAGTTCTTC. Translation gives CGTGIYNEQFF. This rearrangement joins TRBV19 to TRBJ2-1; possible D gene TRBD2, 5 bases. This CDR3 is 11 amino acids long. Germline loops: CDR1 LNHDA, CDR2 SQIVND (reference sequence).

V and J are TRBV5-4 and TRBJ2-7; D is possibly TRBD1 or TRBD2 (5 bases each). The CDR3 totals 13 residues. Deletions cut 3 bases from V and 6 bases from J, with 13 bases between. The germline V gene has CDR1 SGHNT and CDR2 YYREEE (reference sequence). The DNA of the CDR3 is TGTGCCAGCAGCTCCCCAAAGGGGAGCGAGCAGTACTTC. This gives the protein CASSSPKGSEQYF. The variable domain in full, completed from reference TRBV5-4 and TRBJ2-7, reads ETGVTQSPTHLIKTRGQQVTLRCSSQSGHNTVSWYQQALGQGPQFIFQYYREEENGRGNFPPRFSGLQFPNYSSELNVNALELDDSALYLCASSSPKGSEQYFGPGTRLTVT.

The chain has TRBV28 and TRBJ2-7; unclear D gene. From germline, CDR1 is MDHEN and CDR2 SYDVKM. The CDR3 is made up of 11 amino acids. Trimming took 2 bases from V and 5 from J, leaving 4 bases between them. The CDR3 sequence: CASSLIHEQYF. For the CDR3, the DNA is TGTGCCAGCAGTTTAATCCACGAGCAGTACTTC.

J is TRBJ2-1 and V is TRBV9; 16 positions match TRBD2. V lost 4 bases to trimming and J lost 14 bases; unmatched junction nucleotides: 12. This CDR3 contains 16 residues. Germline CDR1 SGDLS, CDR2 YYNGEE. The CDR3 loop reads CASSPAGTSGRDNEFF. CDR3 nucleotides: TGTGCCAGCAGCCCCGCCGGGACTAGCGGGAGGGACAATGAGTTCTTC.

The chain links TRBV15 to TRBJ1-5, with D possibly TRBD1 on 5 matching bases. Trimming removed 3 bases from V and 0 bases from J, with 15 bases in between. CDR3 length: 17 amino acids. Germline-derived CDR1 and CDR2 are LNHNV and YYDKDF (reference sequence). Written as DNA, the CDR3 is TGTGCCACCAGCAGGGGGGGAAGAGCTAATAGCAATCAGCCCCAGCATTTT. Protein product: CATSRGGRANSNQPQHF. Using reference TRBV15 and TRBJ1-5 for the parts outside the CDR3, the full variable domain is DAMVIQNPRYQVTQFGKPVTLSCSQTLNHNVMYWYQQKSSQAPKLLFHYYDKDFNNEADTPDNFQSRRPNTSFCFLDIRSPGLGDTAMYLCATSRGGRANSNQPQHFGDGTRLSIL.

This clone was counted a single time. The V gene is TRBV4-1, the J gene TRBJ2-3; the match to TRBD1 covers 8 bases. Per the germline V gene, CDR1 is MGHRA and CDR2 is YSYEKL. The CDR3 is made up of 16 amino acids. The J segment lost 5 bases and the V segment lost 4 bases, leaving 11 bases of the junction unmatched. CDR3 region: CASSPLPRGQGDTQYF. The DNA of the CDR3 is TGCGCCAGCAGCCCGCTACCCAGGGGGCAGGGAGATACGCAGTATTTT.